The source of this T cell receptor beta chain is a study of cytomegalovirus exposure and HLA in healthy donors. TCRdb's copy holds only in-frame clones and misses some; the assay was immunoSEQ multiplex PCR. The sample lists fewer than 250,000 clones, around nine tenths seen once, with 2.5% to 3% in the top ten. The V end was cut by 0 bases, the J end by 1 base, with 7 bases between. This CDR3 region has 14 residues. The germline gives CDR1 MNHEY, CDR2 SVGAGI. As regards this clone: Other DNA sequences of this sample code for an identical CDR3.

This chain joins TRBV6-5 and TRBJ2-7, with a possible D match to TRBD1 (5 bases). This clonotype was sampled from a young man in good health and CMV-seronegative. Source material: PBMCs. The CDR3 DNA reads as TGTGCCAGCAGTTACTCCCAGGGTTCCTACGAGCAGTACTTC. It encodes CASSYSQGSYEQYF.